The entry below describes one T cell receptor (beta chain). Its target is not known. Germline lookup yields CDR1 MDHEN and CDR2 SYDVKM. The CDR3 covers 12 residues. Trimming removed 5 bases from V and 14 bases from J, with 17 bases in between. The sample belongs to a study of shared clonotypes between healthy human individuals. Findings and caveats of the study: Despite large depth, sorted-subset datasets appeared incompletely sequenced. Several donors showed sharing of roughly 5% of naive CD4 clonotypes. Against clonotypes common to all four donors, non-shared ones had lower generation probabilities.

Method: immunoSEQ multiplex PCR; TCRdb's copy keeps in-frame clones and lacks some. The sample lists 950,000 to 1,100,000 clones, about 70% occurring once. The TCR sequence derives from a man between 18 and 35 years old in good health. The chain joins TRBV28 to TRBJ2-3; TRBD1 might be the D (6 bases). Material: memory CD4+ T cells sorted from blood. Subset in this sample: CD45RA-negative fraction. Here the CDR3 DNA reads TGTGCCAGCAGTAATGGACAGCGCGCCGGGTATTTT. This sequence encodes CASSNGQRAGYF.